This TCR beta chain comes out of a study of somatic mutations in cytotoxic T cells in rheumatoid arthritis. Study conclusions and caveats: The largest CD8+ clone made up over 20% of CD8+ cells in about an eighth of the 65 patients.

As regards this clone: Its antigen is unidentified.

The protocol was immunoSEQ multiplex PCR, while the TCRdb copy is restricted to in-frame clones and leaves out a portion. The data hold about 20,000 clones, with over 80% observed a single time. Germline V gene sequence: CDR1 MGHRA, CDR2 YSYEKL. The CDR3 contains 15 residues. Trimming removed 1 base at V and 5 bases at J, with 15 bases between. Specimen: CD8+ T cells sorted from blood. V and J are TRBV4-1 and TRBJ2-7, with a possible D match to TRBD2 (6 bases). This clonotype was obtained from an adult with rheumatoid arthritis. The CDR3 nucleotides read TGCGCCAGCAGCCAAGGGCCGGGACTTGGGGACGAGCAGTACTTC. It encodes CASSQGPGLGDEQYF.